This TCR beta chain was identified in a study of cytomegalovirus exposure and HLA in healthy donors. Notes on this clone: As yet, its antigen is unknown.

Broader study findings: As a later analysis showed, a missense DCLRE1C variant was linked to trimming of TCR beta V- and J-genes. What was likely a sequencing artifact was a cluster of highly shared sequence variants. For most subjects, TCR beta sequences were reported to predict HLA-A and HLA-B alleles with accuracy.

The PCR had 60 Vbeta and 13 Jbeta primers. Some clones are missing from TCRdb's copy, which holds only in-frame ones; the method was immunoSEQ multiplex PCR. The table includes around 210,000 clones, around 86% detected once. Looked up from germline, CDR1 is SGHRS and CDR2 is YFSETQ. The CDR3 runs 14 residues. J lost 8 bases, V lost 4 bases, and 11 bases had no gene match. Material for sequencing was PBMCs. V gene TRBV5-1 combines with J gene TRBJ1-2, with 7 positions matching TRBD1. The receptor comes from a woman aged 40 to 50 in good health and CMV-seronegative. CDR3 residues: CASSPGQAWGGYTF. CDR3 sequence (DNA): TGCGCCAGCAGCCCTGGACAGGCCTGGGGCGGCTACACCTTC. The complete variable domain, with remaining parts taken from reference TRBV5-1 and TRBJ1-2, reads KAGVTQTPRYLIKTRGQQVTLSCSPISGHRSVSWYQQTPGQGLQFLFEYFSETQRNKGNFPGRFSGRQFSNSRSEMNVSTLELGDSALYLCASSPGQAWGGYTFGSGTRLTVV.